This TCR beta chain was identified in a study of human CD8 memory T cell subsets. Study outcomes and limitations: Estimates computed with Chao1 suggested greater diversity in stem-like memory T cells than in precursor exhausted T cells. The overlap between stem-like memory and precursor exhausted T cell repertoires was minimal.

Details on this clonotype: Its antigen is undetermined.

From germline, CDR1 is SGHVS and CDR2 FNYEAQ. The CDR3 has 18 residues. It was from duplicate vials of 150,000 sorted CD8+ T cells per subset that RNA came. UMI-labeled 5' RACE produced the TCR beta libraries. TCRdb re-called the 5' RACE reads; one entry per CDR3 protein, DNA not given. The table for this sample gives over 10,000 distinct CDR3 sequences. This rearrangement joins TRBV7-6 to TRBJ2-1; TCRdb's assignment of TRBD2 cannot be checked, as there is no DNA. The sample consisted of CD8+ T cells from PBMCs. The source of this sequence is a human donor in good health. The CDR3 sequence: CASSPNPGTSGAYNEQFF.